These 22 T cell receptor beta chains originate from one sample sequenced in a study of T cell responses to AZD1222 COVID-19 vaccine (dated by TCRdb to about 2021). Read against the paper, the sample's time point label means: baseline before first vaccination. Libraries came from the immunoSEQ multiplex PCR assay. Here the immuneACCESS table is served through TCRdb, limited to in-frame sequences with V and J called. Missing clones are a known gap in these copies; in checked studies unresolved V genes cover under half, and the rest lacks a known reason. The sample contains roughly 100,000 clones, about nine tenths of them found a single time. About 41% of the sample belongs to the ten largest clones. The specimen was peripheral blood, collected on day 0 of AZD1222 vaccination. Source of these receptors: an adult in good health.

J is TRBJ1-5 and V is TRBV6-2 or TRBV6-3, with a possible D match to TRBD1 (5 bases). The CDR3 spans 18 residues. CDR1 and CDR2 (germline): MNHEY, SVGEGT. Trimming removed 0 bases at V and 3 bases at J, with 18 bases between. CDR3 sequence (DNA): TGTGCCAGCAGTTACTCCGGGGACTTCCTAATTCCCAATCAGCCCCAGCATTTT. Its translation: CASSYSGDFLIPNQPQHF.

V usage is TRBV19 and J usage is TRBJ2-7; no clear D. The V end lost 5 bases, the J end lost 6 bases, and 14 bases lay between the germline ends. Germline values: CDR1 LNHDA, CDR2 SQIVND (reference sequence). The length of the CDR3 is 13 residues. The CDR3 here is CASSPGPAGEQYF. The CDR3 DNA follows: TGTGCCAGTAGTCCAGGCCCAGCAGGCGAGCAGTACTTC. Looking up the rest from reference TRBV19 and TRBJ2-7 gives the full variable domain: DGGITQSPKYLFRKEGQNVTLSCEQNLNHDAMYWYRQDPGQGLRLIYYSQIVNDFQKGDIAEGYSVSREKKESFPLTVTSAQKNPTAFYLCASSPGPAGEQYFGPGTRLTVT.

The table lists this clone with a count of one. The chain employs TRBV19 and TRBJ2-2; D not certain. The CDR3 runs 15 residues. The ends were cut back, 5 bases at V and 2 bases at J, with 12 bases in the middle. Germline CDR1 LNHDA, CDR2 SQIVND (reference sequence). CDR3 loop: CASSENPLNTGELFF. As DNA, the CDR3 is TGTGCCAGTAGTGAGAACCCACTCAACACCGGGGAGCTGTTTTTT.

The chain joins TRBV7-2 to TRBJ2-7; 10 nucleotides agree with TRBD2. This CDR3 has 17 residues. Trimming at V came to 1 base and at J to 7 bases, leaving 13 bases not matched to a gene. From germline, CDR1 is SGHTA and CDR2 FQGNSA. CDR3 coding DNA: TGTGCCAGCAGCTTAGTAAGTTTTCGCCTAGCGGGAGTTGAGCAGTACTTC. Its protein product is CASSLVSFRLAGVEQYF. Variable domain in full (rest from reference TRBV7-2 and TRBJ2-7): GAGVSQSPSNKVTEKGKDVELRCDPISGHTALYWYRQSLGQGLEFLIYFQGNSAPDKSGLPSDRFSAERTGGSVSTLTIQRTQQEDSAVYLCASSLVSFRLAGVEQYFGPGTRLTVT.

J is TRBJ1-1 and V is TRBV28, with 7 positions matching TRBD1. This CDR3 comprises 17 residues. Looked up from germline, CDR1 is MDHEN and CDR2 is SYDVKM. V shed 2 bases and J 5 bases; nucleotides not matched to a gene: 14. The CDR3 reads CASSLPSRQGEGTEAFF. The CDR3, as DNA: TGTGCCAGCAGTTTACCCTCGCGACAGGGCGAGGGGACTGAAGCTTTCTTT.

The chain recombines TRBV5-5 with TRBJ1-4; no definite D call. CDR1 and CDR2 from the germline V gene are SGHKS and YYEKEE (reference sequence). The V gene lost 4 bases and the J gene lost 2 bases, with 9 bases spanning the gap. There are 14 residues in the CDR3. This CDR3 reads CASSLGWTNEKLFF. The CDR3 DNA reads TGTGCCAGCAGCCTTGGCTGGACTAATGAAAAACTGTTTTTT.

The rearrangement links TRBV7-2 to TRBJ1-6; 11 bases are shared with TRBD1. V lost 6 bases, J lost 0 bases, and 7 bases stayed unmatched. Germline V CDR1 and CDR2: SGHTA, FQGNSA. The CDR3 has 18 residues. CDR3 in DNA: TGTGCCAGCAGGGCGGGACAGGGGGAGAGCTCCTATAATTCACCCCTCCACTTT. It codes for CASRAGQGESSYNSPLHF.

V is TRBV24-1 and J is TRBJ2-3; 14 positions match TRBD2. Germline assignment: CDR1 KGHDR and CDR2 SFDVKD. CDR3 size: 18 residues. With V trimmed by 5 bases and J by 5 bases, 11 bases remained unmatched. The DNA for the CDR3 is TGTGCCACCAGTGGAATACCGGGACTAGCGGGAGTAAAAGATACGCAGTATTTT. Translating it yields CATSGIPGLAGVKDTQYF.

The chain joins TRBV6-5 to TRBJ1-1, with D uncertain. With 5 bases removed from V and 4 bases from J, the gap between germline ends came to 11 bases. The CDR3 consists of 13 residues. Germline V CDR1 and CDR2: MNHEY, SVGAGI. CDR3 in amino acids: CASSQLEGTEAFF. CDR3 DNA: TGTGCCAGCAGTCAGTTAGAGGGCACTGAAGCTTTCTTT.

The gene calls are TRBV11-2 and TRBJ2-1, with TRBD2 identical over 15 bases. V was pared by 5 bases and J by 9 bases, with 5 bases of the junction left unmatched. The CDR3 totals 15 residues. The germline CDR1 and CDR2 sequences are SGHAT and FQNNGV. In DNA, the CDR3 is TGTGCCAGCAGCGTACCGGGACTAGCGGGGGGTGAGCAGTTCTTC. Translating it yields CASSVPGLAGGEQFF.

The V call is TRBV29-1, the J call TRBJ2-2; tentative D call: TRBD2 (5 bases). This CDR3 is built from 8 residues. The V gene lost 7 bases and the J gene lost 16 bases, with 10 bases spanning the gap. Germline V gene lookup returns CDR1 SQVTM and CDR2 ANQGSEA. The CDR3 coding sequence is TGCAGCGCCCCGGAGGAGTTTTTT. This translates into CSAPEEFF.

J is TRBJ1-2 and V is TRBV3-1 (or the pseudogene TRBV3-2), with D uncertain. V dropped 4 bases and J dropped 4 bases, with 16 bases sitting between them. The germline V gene encodes CDR1 LGHDT and CDR2 YNNKEL (reference sequence). CDR3 size: 15 residues. CDR3 residues: CASSLSRTVTYGYTF. CDR3 nucleotide sequence: TGTGCCAGCAGCCTCTCTAGAACAGTGACCTATGGCTACACCTTC.

The chain recombines TRBV27 with TRBJ1-5; D possibly corresponds to TRBD1 (6 bases). The CDR3 is made up of 16 amino acids. The V gene lost 5 bases and the J gene lost 3 bases, with 17 bases spanning the gap. Germline loops: CDR1 MNHEY, CDR2 SMNVEV (reference sequence). The CDR3 sequence: CASSTTGQFSNQPQHF. The CDR3 coding sequence is TGTGCCAGCAGTACGACCGGACAGTTCTCCAATCAGCCCCAGCATTTT.

V usage is TRBV14 and J usage is TRBJ1-4; D is unclear. V lost 6 bases, J lost 8 bases, and 19 bases lay in between. The germline gives CDR1 SGHDN, CDR2 FVKESK. This CDR3 has 15 amino acids. As DNA, the CDR3 is TGTGCCAGCAGTCCGTCGAGGAGTTTTAACGAAAAACTGTTTTTT. Translating it yields CASSPSRSFNEKLFF.

V usage is TRBV7-6 and J usage is TRBJ1-4; possible D gene TRBD1, 6 bases. V lost 4 bases, J lost 7 bases, and 16 bases lay in between. The germline CDR1 and CDR2 sequences are SGHVS and FNYEAQ. CDR3 length: 15 amino acids. The CDR3 DNA is TGTGCCAGCAGCTCCAGACAGGCAGGAGCTGAAAAACTGTTTTTT. This encodes CASSSRQAGAEKLFF.

This clone was seen a single time. J is TRBJ1-1 and V is TRBV7-6; no firm D call. Germline V gene lookup returns CDR1 SGHVS and CDR2 FNYEAQ. V gave up 1 base and J gave up 4 bases, with 16 bases separating them. The CDR3 covers 16 residues. The CDR3 DNA sequence: TGTGCCAGCAGCTTAGAGGGCCTGGTAGGGAGCACTGAAGCTTTCTTT. Translating it yields CASSLEGLVGSTEAFF.

The chain employs TRBV27 and TRBJ2-2, with D perhaps matching TRBD2 (5 bases). V was clipped by 3 bases and J by 2 bases, with 19 bases between them. Germline values: CDR1 MNHEY, CDR2 SMNVEV (reference sequence). The CDR3 is 18 amino acids. For the CDR3, the DNA is TGTGCCAGCAGTTTTCCGAGGACGGGGTGGGCCAACACCGGGGAGCTGTTTTTT. It translates to CASSFPRTGWANTGELFF.

This chain links TRBV3-1 (or the pseudogene TRBV3-2) with TRBJ2-3; 11 bases are shared with TRBD2. The CDR3 extends over 16 amino acids. The V gene end was trimmed by 4 bases and the J gene end by 6 bases; junction bases not matched to a gene: 9. Germline-derived CDR1 and CDR2 are LGHDT and YNNKEL (reference sequence). CDR3 region: CASSPNIAGGRDTQYF. CDR3 sequence (DNA): TGTGCCAGCAGCCCCAATATAGCGGGAGGGCGGGATACGCAGTATTTT.

This rearrangement joins TRBV15 to TRBJ2-7, with TRBD2 matching over 7 bases. Germline CDR1 is LNHNV and CDR2 is YYDKDF (reference sequence). Trimming removed 0 bases from V and 7 bases from J; junction bases left unmatched: 9. The CDR3 is 15 amino acids. The CDR3: CATSRDSGGRGEQYF. The CDR3 DNA is TGTGCCACCAGCAGAGATAGCGGAGGGAGGGGAGAGCAGTACTTC.

V gene TRBV28 combines with J gene TRBJ2-7; 8 positions agree with TRBD1. The CDR3 covers 15 residues. The trim removed 1 base at V and 6 bases at J, leaving 8 bases unmatched. Germline loops: CDR1 MDHEN, CDR2 SYDVKM. The chain's CDR3 is CASSLLGTGHREQYF. Here the CDR3 DNA reads TGTGCCAGCAGTTTATTGGGGACAGGCCATCGCGAGCAGTACTTC.

The rearrangement uses TRBV7-2 and TRBJ2-7; the D gene is possibly TRBD1 (5 bases). Germline V lookup: CDR1 SGHTA, CDR2 FQGNSA. Trimming removed 1 base from V and 2 bases from J, with 12 bases in between. The CDR3 has 15 residues. The CDR3 region has the DNA TGTGCCAGCAGCTTAGGGGCCGACAGAACCTACGAGCAGTACTTC. Amino acid sequence: CASSLGADRTYEQYF.

V gene TRBV7-2 combines with J gene TRBJ2-7; D is possibly TRBD1 or TRBD2 (6 bases each). Germline CDR1 reads SGHTA; CDR2 reads FQGNSA. The CDR3 length is 17 residues. Trimming stripped 4 bases from V and 6 bases from J, with 25 bases between. The CDR3 loop reads CASSSRGLVRERGEQYF. The CDR3 DNA sequence: TGTGCCAGCAGCTCCAGGGGCCTAGTTCGGGAGAGGGGCGAGCAGTACTTC. Supplemented by reference TRBV7-2 and TRBJ2-7, the full variable domain reads GAGVSQSPSNKVTEKGKDVELRCDPISGHTALYWYRQSLGQGLEFLIYFQGNSAPDKSGLPSDRFSAERTGGSVSTLTIQRTQQEDSAVYLCASSSRGLVRERGEQYFGPGTRLTVT.